This T cell receptor beta chain originates from a study of cytomegalovirus exposure and HLA in healthy donors. Trimming removed 6 bases from V and 4 bases from J; junction bases left unmatched: 3. The CDR3 totals 13 residues. The germline V gene has CDR1 MRHNA and CDR2 SNTAGT. Profiled with immunoSEQ multiplex PCR; TCRdb holds only in-frame clones, not every one. The sample has about 130,000 clones; about nine tenths are singletons. The source is a woman aged 25-40 years in good health and CMV-seropositive. The sample comprised PBMCs. The V call is TRBV6-4, the J call TRBJ1-5; 7 nucleotides line up with TRBD1. This CDR3 is CASSPDRNQPQHF. DNA for the CDR3: TGTGCCAGCAGCCCGGACAGGAATCAGCCCCAGCATTTT.